This T cell receptor beta chain came from a study of response to subunit inactivated influenza vaccine. Study findings and constraints: Every seasonal influenza vaccination brings in few new T cells, the authors suggested.

TCRdb redid the calling of the RT-PCR reads with MiXCR, one entry per CDR3 protein. This table has roughly 180,000 distinct CDR3 sequences, around 9% appearing once. This clonotype was observed at least ten times. What it binds is not known. The CDR3 covers 16 residues. The V gene's germline CDR1 is SGHVS and CDR2 FQNEAQ. The V gene lost 5 bases and the J gene lost 2 bases, with 15 bases spanning the gap. The sequence derives from a man in his fifties or sixties who received an inactivated influenza vaccine. The chain carries TRBV7-8 and TRBJ2-2, with D uncertain. The sequences come from non-naive T cells sorted from PBMCs, collected on the day of vaccination. This chain's CDR3 is CASSTHARFNTGELFF. The CDR3 DNA reads as TGTGCCAGCAGCACACACGCCAGATTCAACACCGGGGAGCTGTTTTTT.